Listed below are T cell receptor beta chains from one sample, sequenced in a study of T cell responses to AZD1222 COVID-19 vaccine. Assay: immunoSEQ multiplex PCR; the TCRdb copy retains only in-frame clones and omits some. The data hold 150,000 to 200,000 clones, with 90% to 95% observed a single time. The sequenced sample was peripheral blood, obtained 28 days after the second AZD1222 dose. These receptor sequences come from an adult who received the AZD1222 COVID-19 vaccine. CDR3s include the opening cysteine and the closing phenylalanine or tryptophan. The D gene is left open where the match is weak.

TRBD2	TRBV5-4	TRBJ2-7	CASSLSGKHEQYF	TGTGCCAGCAGCTTGAGCGGGAAACACGAGCAGTACTTC
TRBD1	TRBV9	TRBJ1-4	CASSTQGEKLFF	TGTGCCAGCAGCACACAGGGGGAAAAACTGTTTTTT
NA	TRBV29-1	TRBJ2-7	CSVVQENYEQYF	TGCAGCGTTGTACAGGAGAACTACGAGCAGTACTTC
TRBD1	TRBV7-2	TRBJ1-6	CASSNLPGQGKSPLHF	TGTGCCAGCAGCAACCTCCCGGGACAGGGGAAATCACCCCTCCACTTT
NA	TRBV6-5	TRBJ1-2	CASSRTANYGYTF	TGTGCCAGCAGCCGGACAGCTAACTATGGCTACACCTTC
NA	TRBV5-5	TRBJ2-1	CASGGTGSGYNEQFF	TGTGCCAGCGGGGGCACAGGGAGTGGGTACAATGAGCAGTTCTTC
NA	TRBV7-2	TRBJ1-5	CASSSQGGAAQPQHF	TGTGCCAGCAGCTCTCAAGGGGGGGCAGCCCAGCCCCAGCATTTT
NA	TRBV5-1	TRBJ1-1	CASSWEGNTEAFF	TGCGCCAGCAGCTGGGAAGGGAACACTGAAGCTTTCTTT
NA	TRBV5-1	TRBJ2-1	CASSSTGRAFYNEQFF	TGCGCCAGCAGCTCCACAGGGAGGGCCTTCTACAATGAGCAGTTCTTC
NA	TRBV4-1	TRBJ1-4	CASSQDRGDNEKLFF	TGCGCCAGCAGCCAAGACCGGGGCGACAATGAAAAACTGTTTTTT
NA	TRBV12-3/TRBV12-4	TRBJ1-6	CASSYSQSPLHF	TGTGCCAGCAGCTACAGCCAGTCACCCCTCCACTTT
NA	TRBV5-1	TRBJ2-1	CASRSQHNEQFF	TGCGCCAGCCGTTCGCAGCACAATGAGCAGTTCTTC
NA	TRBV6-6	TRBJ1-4	CASSAAGAKLFF	TGTGCCAGCAGTGCAGCAGGGGCAAAACTGTTTTTT
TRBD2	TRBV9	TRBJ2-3	CASSVGLAGSRTDTQYF	TGTGCCAGCAGCGTAGGTTTAGCGGGATCCCGCACAGATACGCAGTATTTT
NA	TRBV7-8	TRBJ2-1	CASSLFTGAAYNEQFF	TGTGCCAGCAGCTTATTTACGGGAGCGGCTTACAATGAGCAGTTCTTC
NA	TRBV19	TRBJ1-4	CASSIGGTAYEKLFF	TGTGCCAGTAGTATAGGTGGCACAGCCTATGAAAAACTGTTTTTT
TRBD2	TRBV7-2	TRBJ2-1	CASSSLAGGAYNEQFF	TGTGCCAGCAGCTCATTAGCGGGAGGGGCCTACAATGAGCAGTTCTTC
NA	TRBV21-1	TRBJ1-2	CASSKELQGLPPYGYTF	TGTGCCAGCAGCAAAGAATTACAGGGCCTACCTCCCTATGGCTACACCTTC
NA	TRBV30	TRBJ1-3	CAVTGRAGNTIYF	TGTGCCGTGACCGGCAGAGCTGGAAACACCATATATTTT
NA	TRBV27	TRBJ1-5	CASSPEWADQPQHF	TGTGCCAGCAGTCCCGAGTGGGCCGATCAGCCCCAGCATTTT
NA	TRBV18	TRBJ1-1	CASSPILLEGRTEAFF	TGTGCCAGCTCACCGATCCTTCTCGAGGGGCGCACTGAAGCTTTCTTT
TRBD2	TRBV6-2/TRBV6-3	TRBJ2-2	CASSYSIISSGGIAGELFF	TGTGCCAGCAGTTACTCGATTATTTCTAGCGGGGGTATCGCCGGGGAGCTGTTTTTT
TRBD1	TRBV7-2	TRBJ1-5	CASSRQGNQPQHF	TGTGCCAGCAGCCGACAGGGGAATCAGCCCCAGCATTTT
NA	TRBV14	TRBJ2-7	CASSPQLRGPSYEQYF	TGTGCCAGCAGCCCGCAACTCCGGGGGCCATCCTACGAGCAGTACTTC